This T cell receptor beta chain was captured by sequencing in a study of blood T cell repertoires in COVID-19. Across the study: PBMCs, B-cell-depleted T cells, or T cells provided the cDNA or gDNA that made up the material.

Original processing methods: Quantification of nucleated cells was approximated via reference gene primer amplification. Clones were sequenced by immunoSEQ multiplex PCR, and TCRdb holds only the in-frame ones, with some missing. V, J and clone size derive from that table, while D and trimming were established from the DNA sequence. The sample records about 220,000 clones, 82% being singletons. Participant ages covered about 18 to 89 years across 24 US areas. Sequencing used PBMCs or T cells enriched from blood (not recorded which). The clonotype comes from a woman between 55 and 75 years old who had recovered from COVID-19.

The CDR3 is CATSEGQGGETDTQYF. The CDR3 DNA reads as TGTGCCACCAGTGAGGGCCAGGGCGGCGAGACAGATACGCAGTATTTT. The V call is TRBV24-1, the J call TRBJ2-3; D perhaps matches TRBD1 (5 bases). Germline lookup yields CDR1 KGHDR and CDR2 SFDVKD. The CDR3 contains 16 residues. The V end was cut by 4 bases, the J end by 3 bases, with 16 bases between.